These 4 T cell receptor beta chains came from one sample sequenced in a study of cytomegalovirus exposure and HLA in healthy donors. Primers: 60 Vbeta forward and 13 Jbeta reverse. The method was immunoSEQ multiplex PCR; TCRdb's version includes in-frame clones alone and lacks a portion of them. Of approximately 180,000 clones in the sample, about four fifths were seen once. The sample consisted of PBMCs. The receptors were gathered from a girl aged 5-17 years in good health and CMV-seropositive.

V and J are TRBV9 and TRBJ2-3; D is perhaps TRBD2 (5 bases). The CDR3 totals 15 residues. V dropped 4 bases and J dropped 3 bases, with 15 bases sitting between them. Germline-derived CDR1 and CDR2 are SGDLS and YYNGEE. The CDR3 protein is CASSPRAAWTDTQYF. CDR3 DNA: TGTGCCAGCAGCCCGCGGGCCGCGTGGACAGATACGCAGTATTTT. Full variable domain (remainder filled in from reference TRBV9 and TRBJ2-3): DSGVTQTPKHLITATGQRVTLRCSPRSGDLSVYWYQQSLDQGLQFLIQYYNGEERAKGNILERFSAQQFPDLHSELNLSSLELGDSALYFCASSPRAAWTDTQYFGPGTRLTVL.

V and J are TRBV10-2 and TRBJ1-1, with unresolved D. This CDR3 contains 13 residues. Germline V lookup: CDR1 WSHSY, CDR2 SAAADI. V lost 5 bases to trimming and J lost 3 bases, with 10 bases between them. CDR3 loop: CASSRGFDTEAFF. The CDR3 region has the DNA TGCGCCAGCAGTCGGGGTTTTGACACTGAAGCTTTCTTT.

The CDR3 DNA reads as TGTGCCAGCAGCTTGTACCTTCTCTTCGGGACAGGATACTACGAGCAGTACTTC. Its translation: CASSLYLLFGTGYYEQYF. V gene TRBV5-6 combines with J gene TRBJ2-7; 8 nucleotides match TRBD1. The CDR3 covers 18 residues. In germline, CDR1 is SGHDT, CDR2 YYEEEE. The V segment lost 1 base and the J segment 3 bases; nucleotides outside the gene matches: 15.

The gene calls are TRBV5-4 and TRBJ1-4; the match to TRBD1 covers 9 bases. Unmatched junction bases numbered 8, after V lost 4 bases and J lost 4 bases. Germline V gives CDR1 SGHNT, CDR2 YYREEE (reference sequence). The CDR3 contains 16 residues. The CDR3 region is CASSLTGQGDNEKLFF. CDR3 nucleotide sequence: TGTGCCAGCAGCCTGACGGGACAGGGCGATAATGAAAAACTGTTTTTT.